One sample yielded the 30 T cell receptor beta chains listed below, sequenced in a study of beta chain features in type 1 diabetes. Every isolated RNA sample was fully reverse transcribed, so sequencing captured expressed TCRB transcripts. Here immunoSEQ multiplex PCR was the method, and the copy in TCRdb shows in-frame clones only, minus some. The profile covers about 130,000 clones, with approximately 9.2% appearing a single time and approximately 0.68% taken by the ten largest. Specimen: central memory CD4+ T cells from blood. Source of these receptors: a man aged 18 to 29 in good health.

V usage is TRBV6-6 and J usage is TRBJ2-3; D is possibly TRBD1 (5 bases). With 6 bases removed from V and 5 bases from J, the gap between germline ends came to 18 bases. This CDR3 is built from 15 residues. Germline CDR1 is MNHNY and CDR2 is SVGAGI (reference sequence). CDR3 in amino acids: CASRPHVGARDTQYF. The DNA of the CDR3 is TGTGCCAGCAGGCCTCATGTAGGGGCGCGAGATACGCAGTATTTT.

V gene TRBV7-8 combines with J gene TRBJ2-2; the D gene is possibly TRBD1 (6 bases). The CDR3 loop spans 16 amino acids. Per the germline V gene, CDR1 is SGHVS and CDR2 is FQNEAQ. V lost 0 bases and J 6 bases, leaving 14 bases between the germline ends. The CDR3 is CASSLAYQGIAGELFF. CDR3 in DNA: TGTGCCAGCAGCTTAGCATATCAGGGGATTGCCGGGGAGCTGTTTTTT.

CDR3 loop: CASSFRDSDTYEQYF. The CDR3 DNA sequence: TGTGCCAGCAGTTTCCGGGACAGTGACACCTACGAGCAGTACTTC. This chain links TRBV28 with TRBJ2-7; 7 bases are shared with TRBD1. This CDR3 comprises 15 residues. After removal of 3 bases from V and 2 bases from J, the junction contained 7 bases not matched to a gene. CDR1 and CDR2 from the germline V gene are MDHEN and SYDVKM.

At least ten counts were recorded for this clone. The gene calls are TRBV28 and TRBJ1-2; the D gene is possibly TRBD1 (5 bases). CDR1 and CDR2 (germline): MDHEN, SYDVKM. The CDR3 runs 11 residues. The CDR3 coding sequence is TGTGCTGTGAACAGGCAATATGGCTACACCTTC. Residues: CAVNRQYGYTF.

This clone was seen a handful of times. The genes are TRBV7-2 and TRBJ2-3; 14 nucleotides align to TRBD2. Germline V gene lookup returns CDR1 SGHTA and CDR2 FQGNSA. The CDR3 length is 17 residues. Losses at the gene ends were 5 bases for V and 5 bases for J; bases not matched to a gene: 9. The CDR3 loop is CASSPAGTSGGLDTQYF. Here the CDR3 DNA reads TGTGCCAGCAGCCCCGCCGGGACTAGCGGGGGCCTAGATACGCAGTATTTT.

A few counts support this clone. This rearrangement joins TRBV11-2 to TRBJ2-2; TRBD1 matches 9 bases. This CDR3 contains 14 residues. The germline CDR1 and CDR2 sequences are SGHAT and FQNNGV. With V trimmed by 1 base and J by 6 bases, 0 bases remained unmatched. The CDR3 DNA sequence: TGTGCCAGCAGCTTAGGGACAGGGGCCGGGGAGCTGTTTTTT. Protein product: CASSLGTGAGELFF. Complete variable domain (other parts from reference TRBV11-2 and TRBJ2-2): EAGVAQSPRYKIIEKRQSVAFWCNPISGHATLYWYQQILGQGPKLLIQFQNNGVVDDSQLPKDRFSAERLKGVDSTLKIQPAKLEDSAVYLCASSLGTGAGELFFGEGSRLTVL.

This clone came up a few times. Within the sample, other DNA sequences also encode this same CDR3. The chain carries TRBV30 and TRBJ2-7, with TRBD2 matching over 12 bases. V shed 2 bases, J shed 2 bases, and the junction held 4 bases outside the gene matches. This CDR3 has 15 residues. Looked up from germline, CDR1 is GTSNPN and CDR2 is SVGIG (reference sequence). The CDR3 region is CAWSRLAGGTYEQYF. The CDR3 nucleotides are TGTGCCTGGAGTCGTCTAGCGGGGGGGACCTACGAGCAGTACTTC.

J is TRBJ1-1 and V is TRBV18, with 7 nucleotides matching TRBD1. CDR1 and CDR2 from the germline V gene are KGHSH and LQKENI. The CDR3 has 13 residues. V was pared by 0 bases and J by 12 bases, with 7 bases of the junction left unmatched. CDR3 sequence reads: CASSPPRQGRTFF. CDR3 sequence (DNA): TGTGCCAGCTCACCACCCCGACAGGGAAGGACTTTCTTT.

The CDR3 coding sequence is TGTGCCAGCAGTGATCTCTTAGCGGATACGCAGTATTTT. Translated: CASSDLLADTQYF. The V call is TRBV6-1, the J call TRBJ2-3; TRBD2 might be the D (5 bases). Germline lookup yields CDR1 MNHNS and CDR2 SASEGT. V was clipped by 3 bases and J by 6 bases, with 10 bases between them. The CDR3 is 13 amino acids.

The chain combines TRBV9 with TRBJ2-2; no firm D call. The CDR3 consists of 15 residues. Germline V gene lookup returns CDR1 SGDLS and CDR2 YYNGEE. The germline V and J ends were trimmed by 3 bases and 0 bases, with 9 bases remaining between them. The CDR3 DNA is TGTGCCAGCAGCGCACGACGGGCGAACACCGGGGAGCTGTTTTTT. Protein product: CASSARRANTGELFF.

The V gene is TRBV6-6, the J gene TRBJ1-1; TRBD1 is a possible D gene (6 bases). This CDR3 region has 13 residues. Trimming pared 10 bases from V and 0 bases from J, leaving 12 bases between. Per germline, CDR1 MNHNY and CDR2 SVGAGI (reference sequence). CDR3 residues: CAITGHLNTEAFF. The CDR3 nucleotides are TGTGCCATCACGGGACATTTGAACACTGAAGCTTTCTTT.

This clone has only a few counts. V usage is TRBV30 and J usage is TRBJ2-7; 7 nucleotides match TRBD1. CDR1 and CDR2 (germline): GTSNPN, SVGIG (reference sequence). Germline trimming cut 4 bases from V and 0 bases from J; bases unmatched to any gene: 6. The CDR3 length is 14 residues. CDR3 nucleotides: TGTGCCTGGAAGGGGACAGTAAGCTCCTACGAGCAGTACTTC. Translated, it gives CAWKGTVSSYEQYF.

Only a few counts were recorded for this clone. The chain has TRBV28 and TRBJ2-1, with 12 bases that match TRBD1. The CDR3 has 15 amino acids. Trimming cost V 5 bases and J 8 bases; bases outside gene matches: 7. The germline V gene has CDR1 MDHEN and CDR2 SYDVKM. CDR3 loop: CASSPGQGAPDEQFF. CDR3 nucleotides: TGTGCCAGCAGTCCGGGACAGGGGGCGCCGGATGAGCAGTTCTTC. Full variable domain (remainder filled in from reference TRBV28 and TRBJ2-1): DVKVTQSSRYLVKRTGEKVFLECVQDMDHENMFWYRQDPGLGLRLIYFSYDVKMKEKGDIPEGYSVSREKKERFSLILESASTNQTSMYLCASSPGQGAPDEQFFGPGTRLTVL.

This clone has more than one count but fewer than ten. CDR3 nucleotide sequence: TGCGCCAGCACCTCAACAGGGGGCGAGCAGTACTTC. Translation gives CASTSTGGEQYF. The chain couples TRBV5-1 to TRBJ2-7; 8 bases are shared with TRBD1. Trimming removed 6 bases from V and 6 bases from J; junction bases left unmatched: 5. The CDR3 spans 12 residues. Germline CDR1 SGHRS, CDR2 YFSETQ.

This clone has more than one count but fewer than ten. This chain uses TRBV27 with TRBJ1-5; 8 nucleotides match TRBD1. The CDR3 is 15 amino acids. Germline-derived CDR1 and CDR2 are MNHEY and SMNVEV (reference sequence). V lost 8 bases to trimming and J lost 2 bases; unmatched junction nucleotides: 8. The CDR3 DNA follows: TGTGCCAGCCGAGGGCAGGGGGCGGGCAATCAGCCCCAGCATTTT. It specifies CASRGQGAGNQPQHF.

This clone was recorded once. The CDR3 is CASSDQLASYEQYF. The CDR3 region has the DNA TGTGCCAGCAGCGACCAGCTAGCTTCCTACGAGCAGTACTTC. The J gene is TRBJ2-7, the V gene TRBV7-2, with D possibly matching TRBD2 (5 bases). CDR3 length: 14 amino acids. V lost 5 bases and J lost 1, with 12 bases in between. Germline CDR1 reads SGHTA; CDR2 reads FQGNSA.

The chain employs TRBV18 and TRBJ1-2; perhaps TRBD1 as D (5 bases). V lost 3 bases to trimming and J lost 8 bases, with 13 bases between them. CDR1 and CDR2 (germline): KGHSH, LQKENI. The CDR3 spans 13 residues. In DNA form, the CDR3 reads TGTGCCAGCTCACCCATGGGGCTCTACGGCTACACCTTC. It translates to CASSPMGLYGYTF.

The chain is built from TRBV4-2 and TRBJ1-1, with D uncertain. The germline V gene has CDR1 LGHNA and CDR2 YNFKEQ. The V and J ends lost 1 base and 4 bases respectively, with 13 bases between them. This CDR3 region has 15 residues. The CDR3 DNA sequence: TGTGCCAGCAGCCAAGGACCCTTCAGCGGCACTGAAGCTTTCTTT. Translation gives CASSQGPFSGTEAFF.

J is TRBJ2-5 and V is TRBV5-1; 7 positions match TRBD2. The CDR3 has 15 residues. The junction had 4 bases not matched to a gene; V was cut back by 0 bases and J by 2 bases. Germline CDR1 SGHRS, CDR2 YFSETQ. The CDR3, as DNA: TGCGCCAGCAGCTTGGCGGCTAGCGGACAAGAGACCCAGTACTTC. Its protein product is CASSLAASGQETQYF. Supplemented by reference TRBV5-1 and TRBJ2-5, the full variable domain reads KAGVTQTPRYLIKTRGQQVTLSCSPISGHRSVSWYQQTPGQGLQFLFEYFSETQRNKGNFPGRFSGRQFSNSRSEMNVSTLELGDSALYLCASSLAASGQETQYFGPGTRLLVL.

This rearrangement joins TRBV4-3 to TRBJ2-7; possible D gene TRBD2, 7 bases. The CDR3 totals 14 residues. CDR1 and CDR2 from the germline V gene are LGHNA and YSLEER. V lost 1 base and J lost 2, with 9 bases in between. DNA for the CDR3: TGCGCCAGCAGCCAAGTGCGGGGGCCCTACGAGCAGTACTTC. As protein: CASSQVRGPYEQYF.

This clone turned up a few times. This chain links TRBV21-1 with TRBJ2-7; the listed D gene, TRBD1, was not tested against the DNA. TRBV21-1 is recorded as a pseudogene. The CDR3 contains 14 residues. The CDR3 region is CASRTGGPTYEQYF. The CDR3 nucleotides read TGTGCCAGCAGAACAGGGGGACCAACTTACGAGCAGTACTTC.

This chain joins TRBV18 and TRBJ2-7, with 7 bases that match TRBD2. The CDR3 totals 13 residues. J gave up 3 bases and V 3 bases, and 2 bases lay outside the gene matches. Germline V gene lookup returns CDR1 KGHSH and CDR2 LQKENI. The CDR3 region is CASSPGGGYEQYF. The CDR3 nucleotides are TGTGCCAGCTCACCGGGGGGGGGCTACGAGCAGTACTTC.

The chain links TRBV25-1 to TRBJ2-7; 9 nucleotides agree with TRBD1. From germline, CDR1 is MGHDK and CDR2 SYGVNS. This CDR3 is 14 amino acids long. V lost 7 bases, J lost 0 bases, and 4 bases stayed unmatched. CDR3 sequence (DNA): TGTGCCAGCACCCGGGACAGGGCCTCCTACGAGCAGTACTTC. Its translation is CASTRDRASYEQYF.

The chain joins TRBV19 to TRBJ2-7, with 7 bases matching TRBD1. This CDR3 has 14 residues. Germline V gene data show CDR1 as LNHDA and CDR2 as SQIVND (reference sequence). V was clipped by 3 bases and J by 6 bases; unmatched bases: 8. The CDR3 here is CASSMETGIREQYF. The CDR3 nucleotides read TGTGCCAGTAGTATGGAGACAGGGATTCGCGAGCAGTACTTC.

The gene calls are TRBV2 and TRBJ1-1; D is uncertain. Deletions cut 4 bases from V and 1 base from J, with 10 bases between. The CDR3 is 14 residues long. The germline V gene has CDR1 SNHLY and CDR2 FYNNEI. CDR3 in amino acids: CASSVRGANTEAFF. In DNA, the CDR3 is TGTGCCAGCAGTGTGCGAGGAGCGAACACTGAAGCTTTCTTT.

The rearrangement links TRBV12-2 to TRBJ1-5. TRBV12-2 is marked as a pseudogene. The CDR3 is made up of 15 amino acids. CDR3 amino acids: CASRKSGRGIKPQHF. The CDR3 DNA sequence: TGTGCAAGTCGCAAATCGGGGCGGGGGATCAAGCCCCAGCATTTT.

This clone appeared a few times. The chain uses TRBV6-6 and TRBJ2-3; D perhaps matches TRBD2 (6 bases). Trimming removed 5 bases from V and 2 bases from J, with 11 bases in between. This CDR3 spans 14 amino acids. Germline CDR1 and CDR2: MNHNY and SVGAGI (reference sequence). CDR3 coding DNA: TGTGCCAGCAGTGGTGGCGGGGCCACAGATACGCAGTATTTT. As protein: CASSGGGATDTQYF.

This clone turned up a few times. The gene calls are TRBV7-9 and TRBJ1-3; D is unclear. From germline, CDR1 is SEHNR and CDR2 FQNEAQ (reference sequence). The CDR3 sequence is 15 residues long. Trimming removed 2 bases at V and 0 bases at J, with 8 bases between. CDR3 residues: CASSLQETSGNTIYF. The CDR3 bases are TGTGCCAGCAGCTTACAGGAAACCTCTGGAAACACCATATATTTT.

This CDR3 is CASRVLSGGAHEQFF. CDR3 DNA sequence: TGTGCCAGCAGGGTCTTGAGCGGGGGGGCTCATGAGCAGTTCTTC. This rearrangement joins TRBV6-5 to TRBJ2-1; 10 nucleotides agree with TRBD2. The junction had 10 bases not matched to a gene; V was cut back by 6 bases and J by 8 bases. CDR1 MNHEY and CDR2 SVGAGI come from the germline V gene. This CDR3 region has 15 residues.

The chain uses TRBV2 and TRBJ1-2, with D possibly TRBD1 on 5 matching bases. The CDR3 loop spans 14 amino acids. Germline CDR1 is SNHLY and CDR2 is FYNNEI. The V end was cut by 2 bases, the J end by 4 bases, with 11 bases between. CDR3 sequence reads: CASSEQGPIYGYTF. In DNA, the CDR3 is TGTGCCAGCAGTGAACAGGGCCCAATCTATGGCTACACCTTC.